What follows is one T cell receptor (beta chain) and its context. Its specificity is unknown. At one end, the junction sequence differs from germline, possibly due to a read error. RNA was extracted from bulk tissue without any cell sorting. This specimen belongs to a study of tumor and adjacent non-tumor tissue in lung cancer. About the study: On average, productive TCRbeta reads reached about 4.17 million per sample. Study-wide findings and caveats: TCR diversity was significantly greater in tumor than normal lung tissue. Normal lung showed higher cumulative top 100 clone frequency than tumor.

Three rounds of nested PCR, following a modified ARM-PCR protocol, produced the TCRbeta library. One entry per CDR3 protein, called by TCRdb with MiXCR from the multiplex PCR reads. The table lists around 140,000 distinct CDR3 sequences, around two thirds of them singletons. From germline, CDR1 is DFQATT and CDR2 SNEGSKA (reference sequence). The CDR3 sequence is 15 residues long. The receptor was isolated from a man between 60 and 70 years old with small cell lung cancer. Material for sequencing was lung tumor tissue. This chain joins TRBV20-1 and TRBJ2-1, with 7 bases matching TRBD2. CDR3 nucleotide sequence: TGCAGTGCTAGATCGTCTAGCGGTGCCTACAATGAGCAGCTCTTC. It specifies CSARSSSGAYNEQLF.